The rows below give T cell receptor beta chains drawn from one sample of a study of cytomegalovirus exposure and HLA in healthy donors. TCRdb keeps only in-frame clones here, not all; method: immunoSEQ multiplex PCR. The data contain about 130,000 clones, less than 85% of them singletons. What was sequenced was PBMCs. The receptors were gathered from a male donor in good health and CMV-seronegative. The CDR3 runs from the conserved cysteine through the conserved F or W. A D gene is named only where the DNA matches it firmly. Some rows have no size entry. The others give once, few or many, or a class for an expanded clone.

j_gene | abundance | v_gene | d_gene | CDR3nt | CDR3aa
TRBJ2-7 | NA | TRBV5-5 | NA | TGTGCCAGCAGCTGGGGGGAGACGGGCGAGCAGTACTTC | CASSWGETGEQYF
TRBJ1-1 | NA | TRBV18 | NA | TGTGCCAGCTCACGTCAGGGGAGCACTGAAGCTTTCTTT | CASSRQGSTEAFF
TRBJ1-5 | NA | TRBV18 | NA | TGTGCCAGCTCACCAGGGGGCCCGGAGACCCAGCATTTT | CASSPGGPETQHF
TRBJ2-2 | once | TRBV18 | TRBD2 | TGTGCCAGCTCACCACCGACCCTAGCGGGAGTAACCGGGGAGCTGTTTTTT | CASSPPTLAGVTGELFF
TRBJ2-4 | NA | TRBV2 | NA | TGTGCCAGCAGTAAAGAGGGAGAAAACATTCAGTACTTC | CASSKEGENIQYF
TRBJ2-1 | once | TRBV5-8 | TRBD1 | TGTGCCAGCAGCAGCGGACAGGGGGCTGGGGATGAGCAGTTCTTC | CASSSGQGAGDEQFF
TRBJ2-3 | NA | TRBV5-4 | NA | TGTGCCAGCAGCTTGTCCCTAGCTGTCACTAGCACAGATACGCAGTATTTT | CASSLSLAVTSTDTQYF
TRBJ1-5 | NA | TRBV19 | NA | TGTGCCAGTAGTATAGATTTCTCTAGCAATCAGCCCCAGCATTTT | CASSIDFSSNQPQHF
TRBJ1-2 | NA | TRBV6-5 | NA | TGTGCCAGCAGCCCCGGGTTGGGGGGTGGCTATGGCTACACCTTC | CASSPGLGGGYGYTF
TRBJ1-2 | few | TRBV7-2 | NA | TGTGCCAGCAGCTTTCCAGGTTTCAATGGCTACACCTTC | CASSFPGFNGYTF
TRBJ2-7 | once | TRBV5-1 | NA | TGCGCCAGCAGCTTTACAGGATCCGAGCAGTACTTC | CASSFTGSEQYF
TRBJ1-1 | NA | TRBV7-8 | NA | TGTGCCAGCAGCCTACAGGGAACTTTGAACACTGAAGCTTTCTTT | CASSLQGTLNTEAFF
TRBJ2-7 | once | TRBV30 | NA | TGTGCCTGGAACCCAGGACAGAACTACGAGCAGTACTTC | CAWNPGQNYEQYF
TRBJ2-7 | NA | TRBV5-1 | TRBD1 | TGCGCCAGCCGACAGGGGGCCTACGAGCAGTACTTC | CASRQGAYEQYF
TRBJ2-7 | NA | TRBV27 | NA | TGTGCCAGCAGTTTATCGCCCTCCTACGAGCAGTACTTC | CASSLSPSYEQYF
TRBJ1-1 | NA | TRBV29-1 | TRBD1 | TGCAGCGTTGAAAGGAGGGGGCTAGTGAACACTGAAGCTTTCTTT | CSVERRGLVNTEAFF
TRBJ1-2 | NA | TRBV4-3 | NA | TGCGCCAGCAGCCAAGATTTGCAATCACTTAACTATGGCTACACCTTC | CASSQDLQSLNYGYTF
TRBJ2-1 | NA | TRBV11-2 | NA | TGTGCCAGCAGCTTTTTCTCGGTTATCTCCTACAATGAGCAGTTCTTC | CASSFFSVISYNEQFF
TRBJ2-1 | NA | TRBV7-8 | NA | TGTGCCAGCAGCTTATTAGGGGTTGCAGGGAGGTCCTACAATGAGCAGTTCTTC | CASSLLGVAGRSYNEQFF
TRBJ1-4 | NA | TRBV10-2 | TRBD1 | TGCGCCAGCTTCGGGACAGGGGGGAGTGAAAAACTGTTTTTT | CASFGTGGSEKLFF
TRBJ2-2 | NA | TRBV30 | NA | TGTGCCTGGAGGCACACAGGATACACCGGGGAGCTGTTTTTT | CAWRHTGYTGELFF
TRBJ2-5 | once | TRBV28 | TRBD1 | TGTGCCAGCAGTCCCTCCGAGACAGGGGGCGCGGAGACCCAGTACTTC | CASSPSETGGAETQYF
TRBJ1-3 | NA | TRBV30 | NA | TGTGCCTGGACTGTACTTTCTGGAAACACCATATATTTT | CAWTVLSGNTIYF
TRBJ1-5 | NA | TRBV5-5 | TRBD1 | TGTGCCAGCAGCTGGACCGGGACAGGCAATCAGCCCCAGCATTTT | CASSWTGTGNQPQHF
TRBJ1-2 | once | TRBV27 | NA | TGTGCCAGCAGTCCTATCCCCCTACAGAGTAACTATGGCTACACCTTC | CASSPIPLQSNYGYTF
TRBJ2-4 | NA | TRBV4-1 | TRBD1 | TGCGCCAGCAGCCTCGTCCACAGGGGGCTTTCCAAAAACAGTCAGTACTTC | CASSLVHRGLSKNSQYF
TRBJ2-6 | few | TRBV11-2 | NA | TGTGCCAGCAGCTTAGAGGCAGGCTCTGGGGCCAACGTCCTGACTTTC | CASSLEAGSGANVLTF
TRBJ1-1 | NA | TRBV6-5 | NA | TGTGCCAGCAGTTACGCCTTCGGGACAATCGGTGAAGCTTTCTTT | CASSYAFGTIGEAFF
TRBJ2-3 | NA | TRBV10-3 | TRBD2 | TGTGCCATCAGAGTAGCGGCGGGGGGGATCACAGATACGCAGTATTTT | CAIRVAAGGITDTQYF
TRBJ1-1 | NA | TRBV7-2 | NA | TGTGCCAGCAGCTTAGCGCCAGGTGCAGCTGAAGCTTTCTTT | CASSLAPGAAEAFF
TRBJ1-2 | NA | TRBV4-3 | NA | TGCGCCAGCAGCCAAGATTACCAACCCAGGGACTATGGCTACACCTTC | CASSQDYQPRDYGYTF
TRBJ2-3 | NA | TRBV10-3 | TRBD2 | TGTGCCATCAGCGGACTAGCGGGGGCCACAGATACGCAGTATTTT | CAISGLAGATDTQYF
TRBJ1-1 | NA | TRBV28 | NA | TGTGCCAGCAGTTTCGGCACTGAAGCTTTCTTT | CASSFGTEAFF
TRBJ2-5 | NA | TRBV28 | TRBD1 | TGTGCCAGCAGACCGGACAGGGATCGGCAAGAGACCCAGTACTTC | CASRPDRDRQETQYF
TRBJ1-1 | NA | TRBV28 | NA | TGTGCCAGCAGTCTTCCGATGGGAGAGAACACTGAAGCTTTCTTT | CASSLPMGENTEAFF
TRBJ1-1 | NA | TRBV6-6 | NA | TGTGCCAGCAGTTATAAAGAAGACACTGAGGCTTTCTTT | CASSYKEDTEAFF
TRBJ1-1 | NA | TRBV4-2 | NA | TGTGCCAGCAGCCAAGCCCAAGGCGGAAACACTGAAGCTTTCTTT | CASSQAQGGNTEAFF
TRBJ1-6 | NA | TRBV5-6 | NA | TGTGCCAGCAGCTTGTTCCCCCCGGGGGAATATTCACCCCTCCACTTT | CASSLFPPGEYSPLHF
TRBJ2-7 | NA | TRBV7-2 | TRBD2 | TGTGCCAGCAGCACCTGGGGCGGGAGTTTGTACGAGCAGTACTTC | CASSTWGGSLYEQYF
TRBJ2-7 | once | TRBV19 | TRBD1 | TGTGCCAGTAGTGAACCAGGGGGCTACGAGCAGTACTTC | CASSEPGGYEQYF
TRBJ1-1 | few | TRBV25-1 | NA | TGTGCCAGCAGTGATACAGAGACTGAAGCTTTCTTT | CASSDTETEAFF
TRBJ1-5 | once | TRBV28 | NA | TGTGCCAGTCACGGGGATTGGAAGCCCCAGCATTTT | CASHGDWKPQHF
TRBJ1-4 | NA | TRBV30 | NA | TGTGCCTGGAGTAGGCAGGGCCACGCAACTAATGAAAAACTGTTTTTT | CAWSRQGHATNEKLFF
TRBJ1-1 | NA | TRBV28 | NA | TGTGCCAGCACCCCAGCCAACGCGGACACTGAAGCTTTCTTT | CASTPANADTEAFF
TRBJ1-2 | NA | TRBV7-2 | NA | TGTGCCAGCAGCCCAGCGGGGGCCGTGTACACCTTC | CASSPAGAVYTF
TRBJ2-1 | NA | TRBV29-1 | TRBD2 | TGCAGCGTTGAAGGACTAGCCTCGTTCTACAATGAGCAGTTCTTC | CSVEGLASFYNEQFF
TRBJ2-6 | NA | TRBV11-2 | TRBD1 | TGTGCCAGCAGCAATACCCGGGACAGGCGCTCTGGGGCCAACGGCCTGACTTTC | CASSNTRDRRSGANGLTF
TRBJ2-3 | NA | TRBV9 | TRBD2 | TGTGCCAGCAGCGTAGGCAGCGGGACTACAGATACGCAGTATTTT | CASSVGSGTTDTQYF
TRBJ2-7 | NA | TRBV6-4 | TRBD1 | TGTGCCAGCAGTGGGGGACAGGGCCACGAGCAGTACTTC | CASSGGQGHEQYF
TRBJ1-5 | NA | TRBV9 | NA | TGTGCCAGCAGCCTACGTCCTGGTCTTGATCAGCCCCAGCATTTT | CASSLRPGLDQPQHF
TRBJ1-1 | NA | TRBV6-6 | NA | TGTGCCAGCAGTTTATCTCCGGGAACCGAAGCTTTCTTT | CASSLSPGTEAFF
TRBJ1-1 | NA | TRBV30 | TRBD1 | TGTGCCTCGACAGGGACCGGGAACACTGAAGCTTTCTTT | CASTGTGNTEAFF
TRBJ2-3 | NA | TRBV5-6 | NA | TGTGCCAGCAGCAGCAGGGGAGGCACAGATACGCAGTATTTT | CASSSRGGTDTQYF
TRBJ1-2 | NA | TRBV27 | NA | TGTGCCAGTACAGACAGCCCAACAAACTATGGCTACACCTTC | CASTDSPTNYGYTF
TRBJ1-5 | once | TRBV12-5 | NA | TGTGCTAGTGGTCCGGGGGGCTTTAGCAATCAGCCCCAGCATTTT | CASGPGGFSNQPQHF
TRBJ1-2 | NA | TRBV25-1 | NA | TGTGCCAGCAGTGTATGGGGGGATTATGGCTACACCTTC | CASSVWGDYGYTF
TRBJ1-1 | few | TRBV9 | NA | TGTGCCAGCAGCTACCAGGGAGGGAACACTGAAGCTTTCTTT | CASSYQGGNTEAFF